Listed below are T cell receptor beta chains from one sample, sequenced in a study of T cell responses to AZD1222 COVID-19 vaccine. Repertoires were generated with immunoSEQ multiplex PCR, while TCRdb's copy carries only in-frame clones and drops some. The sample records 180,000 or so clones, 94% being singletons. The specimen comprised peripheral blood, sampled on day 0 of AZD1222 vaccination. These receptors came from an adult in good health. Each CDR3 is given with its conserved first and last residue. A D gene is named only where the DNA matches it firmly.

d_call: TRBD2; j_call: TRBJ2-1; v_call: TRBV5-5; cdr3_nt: TGTGCCAGCAGCTCCCTCGGGGCGGGAGTCTACAATGAGCAGTTCTTC; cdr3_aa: CASSSLGAGVYNEQFF
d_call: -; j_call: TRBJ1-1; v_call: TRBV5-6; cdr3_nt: TGTGCCAGCAGCTTCGGAGGGACCCTGGAAGCTTTCTTT; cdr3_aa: CASSFGGTLEAFF
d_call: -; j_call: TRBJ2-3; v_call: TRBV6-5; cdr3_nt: TGTGCCAGCAGTCCCATCTCCAGCACAGATGCGCAGTATTTT; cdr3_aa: CASSPISSTDAQYF
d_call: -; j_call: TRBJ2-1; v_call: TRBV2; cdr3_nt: TGTGCCAGCAGTGTAAGTACCAGGATGTACAATGAGCAGTTCTTC; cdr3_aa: CASSVSTRMYNEQFF
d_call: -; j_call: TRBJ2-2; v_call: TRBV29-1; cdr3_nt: TGCAGCGTTGGGACCGCTATCAGCGGGGAGCTGTTTTTT; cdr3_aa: CSVGTAISGELFF
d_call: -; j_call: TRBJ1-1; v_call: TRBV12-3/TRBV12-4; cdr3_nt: TGTGCCAGCAGTTTTACTCTGAACACTGAAGCTTTCTTT; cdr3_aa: CASSFTLNTEAFF
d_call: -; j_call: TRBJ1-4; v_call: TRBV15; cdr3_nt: TGTGCCACCAGCAGAGACCCGACCTATTATGAAAAACTGTTTTTT; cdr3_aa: CATSRDPTYYEKLFF
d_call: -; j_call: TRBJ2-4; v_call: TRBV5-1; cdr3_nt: TGCGCCAGCAGGGAAGGTTCCTTAGCCAAAAACATTCAGTACTTC; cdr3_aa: CASREGSLAKNIQYF
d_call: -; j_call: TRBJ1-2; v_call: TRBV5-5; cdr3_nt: TGTGCCAGCAGCCGAAACAGGGAGGGGAGCTATGGCTACACCTTC; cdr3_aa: CASSRNREGSYGYTF
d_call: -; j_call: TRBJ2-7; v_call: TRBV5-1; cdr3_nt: TGCGCCAGCAGCTTGGACCCGCGGCGGGGCTACGAGCAGTACTTC; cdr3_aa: CASSLDPRRGYEQYF
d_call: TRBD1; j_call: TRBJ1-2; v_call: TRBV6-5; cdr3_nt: TGTGCCAGCAGGCCTCCCGGACAGGGGGCCTATGGCTACACCTTC; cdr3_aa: CASRPPGQGAYGYTF
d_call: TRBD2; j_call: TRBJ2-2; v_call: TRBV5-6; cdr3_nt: TGTGCCAGCAGCCACCTTCTAGCGGGAGGGCCGGTCGGGGAGCTGTTTTTT; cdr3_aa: CASSHLLAGGPVGELFF
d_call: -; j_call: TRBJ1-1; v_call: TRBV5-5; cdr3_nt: TGTGCCAGCAGCCACGACATCTGGAGCACTGAAGCTTTCTTT; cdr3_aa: CASSHDIWSTEAFF
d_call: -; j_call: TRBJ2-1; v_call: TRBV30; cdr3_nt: TGTGCCTGGAGTGTACTGGTGGTGTTCGATGAGCAGTTCTTC; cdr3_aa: CAWSVLVVFDEQFF
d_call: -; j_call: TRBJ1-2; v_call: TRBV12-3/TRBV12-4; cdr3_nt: TGTGCCAGCAGTTTTAGGGAGGCTGGCTACACCTTC; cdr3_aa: CASSFREAGYTF
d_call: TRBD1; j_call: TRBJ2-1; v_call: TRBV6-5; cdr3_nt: TGTGCCTCTGGGACAGGAACATACAATGAGCAGTTCTTC; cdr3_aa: CASGTGTYNEQFF